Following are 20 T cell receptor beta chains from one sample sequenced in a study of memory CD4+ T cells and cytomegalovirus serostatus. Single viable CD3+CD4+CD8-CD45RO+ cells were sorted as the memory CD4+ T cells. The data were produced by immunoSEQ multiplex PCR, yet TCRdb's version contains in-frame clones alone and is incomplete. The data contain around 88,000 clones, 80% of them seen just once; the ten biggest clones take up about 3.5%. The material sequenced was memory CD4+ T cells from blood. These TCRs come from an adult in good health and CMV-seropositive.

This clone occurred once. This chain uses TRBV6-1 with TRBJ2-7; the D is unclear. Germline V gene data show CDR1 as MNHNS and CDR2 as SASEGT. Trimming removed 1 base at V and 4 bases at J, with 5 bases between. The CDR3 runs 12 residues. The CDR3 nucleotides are TGTGCCAGCAGTGAAGTAGGGTACGAGCAGTACTTC. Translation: CASSEVGYEQYF.

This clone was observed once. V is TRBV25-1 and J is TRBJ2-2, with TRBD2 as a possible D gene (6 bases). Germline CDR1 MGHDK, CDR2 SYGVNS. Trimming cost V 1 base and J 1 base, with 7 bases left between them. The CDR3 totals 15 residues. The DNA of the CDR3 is TGTGCCAGCAGTGAATGGCGGGGGAACACCGGGGAGCTGTTTTTT. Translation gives CASSEWRGNTGELFF.

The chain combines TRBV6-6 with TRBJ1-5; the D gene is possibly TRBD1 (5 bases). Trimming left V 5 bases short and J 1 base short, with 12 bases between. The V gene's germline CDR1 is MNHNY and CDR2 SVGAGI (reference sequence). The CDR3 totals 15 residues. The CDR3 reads CASSPPGGSNQPQHF. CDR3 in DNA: TGTGCCAGCAGTCCCCCCGGGGGGAGCAATCAGCCCCAGCATTTT.

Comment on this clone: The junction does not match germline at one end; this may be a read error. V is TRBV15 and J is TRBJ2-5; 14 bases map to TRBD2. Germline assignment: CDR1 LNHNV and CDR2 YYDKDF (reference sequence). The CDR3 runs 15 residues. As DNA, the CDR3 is TGTGCCACCAGCGCTATGACTAGCGGGAGGGGGGGAGAGGACTTC. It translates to CATSAMTSGRGGEDF.

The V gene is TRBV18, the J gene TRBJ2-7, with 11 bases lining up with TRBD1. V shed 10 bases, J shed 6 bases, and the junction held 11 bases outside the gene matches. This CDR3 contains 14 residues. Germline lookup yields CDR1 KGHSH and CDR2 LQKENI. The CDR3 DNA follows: TGTGCCACAAGGTCCGGGACAGGGGGAGGCGAGCAGTACTTC. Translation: CATRSGTGGGEQYF.

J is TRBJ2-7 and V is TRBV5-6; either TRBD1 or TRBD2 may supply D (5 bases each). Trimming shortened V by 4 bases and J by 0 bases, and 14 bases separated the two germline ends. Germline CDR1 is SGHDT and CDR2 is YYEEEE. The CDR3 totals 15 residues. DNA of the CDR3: TGTGCCAGCAGCACTCCGGGACGGAGCTCCTACGAGCAGTACTTC. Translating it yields CASSTPGRSSYEQYF.

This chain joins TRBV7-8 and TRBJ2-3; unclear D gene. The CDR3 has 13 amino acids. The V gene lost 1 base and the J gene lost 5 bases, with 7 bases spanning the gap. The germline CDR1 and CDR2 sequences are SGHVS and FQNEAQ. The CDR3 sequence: CASSLGVEDTQYF. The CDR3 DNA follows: TGTGCCAGCAGCTTAGGTGTGGAAGATACGCAGTATTTT.

The CDR3 nucleotides are TGCGCCAGCAGCTTGGGGGACAGGGCGGGTCAGCCCCAGCATTTT. Its protein is CASSLGDRAGQPQHF. The chain has TRBV5-1 and TRBJ1-5; 9 bases line up with TRBD1. Unmatched junction bases numbered 4, after V lost 0 bases and J lost 6 bases. The CDR3 length is 15 residues. Germline CDR1 is SGHRS and CDR2 is YFSETQ.

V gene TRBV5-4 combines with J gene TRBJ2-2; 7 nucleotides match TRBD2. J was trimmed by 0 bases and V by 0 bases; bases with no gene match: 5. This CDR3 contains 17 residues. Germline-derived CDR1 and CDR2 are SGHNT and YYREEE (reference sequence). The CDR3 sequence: CASSLGLALPNTGELFF. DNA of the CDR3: TGTGCCAGCAGCTTGGGACTAGCCCTCCCGAACACCGGGGAGCTGTTTTTT. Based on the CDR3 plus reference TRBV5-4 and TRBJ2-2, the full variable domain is ETGVTQSPTHLIKTRGQQVTLRCSSQSGHNTVSWYQQALGQGPQFIFQYYREEENGRGNFPPRFSGLQFPNYSSELNVNALELDDSALYLCASSLGLALPNTGELFFGEGSRLTVL.

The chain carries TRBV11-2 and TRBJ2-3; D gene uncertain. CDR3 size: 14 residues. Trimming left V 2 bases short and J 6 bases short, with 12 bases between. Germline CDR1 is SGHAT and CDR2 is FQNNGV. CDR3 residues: CASSLRAGADTQYF. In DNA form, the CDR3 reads TGTGCCAGCAGCTTAAGAGCAGGCGCCGATACGCAGTATTTT. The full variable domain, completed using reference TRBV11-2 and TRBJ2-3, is EAGVAQSPRYKIIEKRQSVAFWCNPISGHATLYWYQQILGQGPKLLIQFQNNGVVDDSQLPKDRFSAERLKGVDSTLKIQPAKLEDSAVYLCASSLRAGADTQYFGPGTRLTVL.

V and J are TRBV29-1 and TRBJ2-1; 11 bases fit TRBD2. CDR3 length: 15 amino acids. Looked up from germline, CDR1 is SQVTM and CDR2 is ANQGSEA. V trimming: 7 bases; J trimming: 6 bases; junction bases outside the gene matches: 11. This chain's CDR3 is CSGTNPTSGVNEQFF. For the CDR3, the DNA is TGCAGCGGGACAAACCCGACTAGCGGGGTCAATGAGCAGTTCTTC.

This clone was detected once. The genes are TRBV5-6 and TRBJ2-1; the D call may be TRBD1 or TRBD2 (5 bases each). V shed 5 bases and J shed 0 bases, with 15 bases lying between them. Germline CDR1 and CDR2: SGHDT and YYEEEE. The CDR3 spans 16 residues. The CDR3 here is CASSLWGTTSYNEQFF. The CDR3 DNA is TGTGCCAGCAGTCTATGGGGGACCACCTCCTACAATGAGCAGTTCTTC.

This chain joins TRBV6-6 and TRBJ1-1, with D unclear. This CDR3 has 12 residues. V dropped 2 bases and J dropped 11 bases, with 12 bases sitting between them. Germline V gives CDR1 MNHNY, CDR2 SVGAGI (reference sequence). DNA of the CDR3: TGTGCCAGCAGTTACGAGCCACGGGAGGCTTTCTTT. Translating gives CASSYEPREAFF.

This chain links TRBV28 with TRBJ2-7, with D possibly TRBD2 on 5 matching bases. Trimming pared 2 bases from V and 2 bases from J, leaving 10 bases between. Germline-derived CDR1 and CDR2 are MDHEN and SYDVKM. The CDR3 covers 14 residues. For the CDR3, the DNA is TGTGCCAGCAGTTTACTAGCTAAACCCTACGAGCAGTACTTC. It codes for CASSLLAKPYEQYF.

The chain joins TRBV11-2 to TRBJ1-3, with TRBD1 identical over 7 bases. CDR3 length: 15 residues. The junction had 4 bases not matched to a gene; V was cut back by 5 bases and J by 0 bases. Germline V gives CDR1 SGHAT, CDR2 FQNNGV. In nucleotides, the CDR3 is TGTGCCAGCAGCACACGGACAGGCTCTGGAAACACCATATATTTT. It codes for CASSTRTGSGNTIYF.

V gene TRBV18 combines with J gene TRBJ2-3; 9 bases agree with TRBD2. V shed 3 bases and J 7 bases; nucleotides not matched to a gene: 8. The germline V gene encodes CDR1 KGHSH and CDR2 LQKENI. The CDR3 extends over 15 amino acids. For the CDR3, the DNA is TGTGCCAGCTCACCCCCTAGCGGGGCACTGAATACGCAGTATTTT. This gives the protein CASSPPSGALNTQYF.

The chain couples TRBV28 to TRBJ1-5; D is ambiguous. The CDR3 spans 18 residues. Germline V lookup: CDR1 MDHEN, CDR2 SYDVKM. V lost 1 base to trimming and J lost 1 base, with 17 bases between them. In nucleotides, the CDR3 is TGTGCCAGCAGTTTATTAGTGTGGGGTAGGTGGAGCAATCAGCCCCAGCATTTT. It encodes CASSLLVWGRWSNQPQHF.

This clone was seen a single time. The CDR3: CASSTTRGGGTNEQFF. In DNA form, the CDR3 reads TGCGCCAGCAGCACCACCCGGGGAGGTGGTACGAATGAGCAGTTCTTC. The genes are TRBV5-1 and TRBJ2-1, with D perhaps TRBD2 (6 bases). V shed 4 bases and J shed 7 bases, with 21 bases lying between them. CDR1 and CDR2 from the germline V gene are SGHRS and YFSETQ. CDR3 size: 16 residues.

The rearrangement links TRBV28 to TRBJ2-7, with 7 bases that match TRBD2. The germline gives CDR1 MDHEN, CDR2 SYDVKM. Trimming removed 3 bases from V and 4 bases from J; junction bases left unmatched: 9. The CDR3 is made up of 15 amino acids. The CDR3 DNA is TGTGCCAGCAGTTTTGGGGGGGAGGTAGGGTACGAGCAGTACTTC. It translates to CASSFGGEVGYEQYF.

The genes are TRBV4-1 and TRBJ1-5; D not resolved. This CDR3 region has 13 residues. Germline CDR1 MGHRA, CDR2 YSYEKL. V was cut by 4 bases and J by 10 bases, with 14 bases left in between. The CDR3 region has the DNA TGCGCCAGCAGCCTACGACCGGAGGAACCCCAGCATTTT. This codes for CASSLRPEEPQHF.